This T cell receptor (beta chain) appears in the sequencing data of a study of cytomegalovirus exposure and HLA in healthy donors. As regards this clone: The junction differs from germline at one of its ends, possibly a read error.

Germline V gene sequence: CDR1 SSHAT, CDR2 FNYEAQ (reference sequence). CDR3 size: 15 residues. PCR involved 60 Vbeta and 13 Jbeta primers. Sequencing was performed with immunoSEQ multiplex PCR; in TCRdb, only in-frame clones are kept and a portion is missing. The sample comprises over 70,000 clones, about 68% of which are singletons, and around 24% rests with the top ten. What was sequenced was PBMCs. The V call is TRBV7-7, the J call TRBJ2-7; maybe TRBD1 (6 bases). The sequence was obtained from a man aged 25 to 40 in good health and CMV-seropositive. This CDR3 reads CASSLAQGKSYEQYF. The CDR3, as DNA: TGTGCTAGCAGCTTAGCGCAGGGGAAGTCCTACGAGCAGTACTTC.